This entry describes one TCR beta chain. This clonotype has just a few counts. The clone's antigen remains unknown. No quality values exist for individual bases; no much larger clone is one base distant. These data are taken from a study of T-cell reconstitution after alpha-beta-depleted transplantation in children listed by TCRdb under 2016. Notes on the research overall: T-cell immune reconstitution after TCRalphabeta/CD19-depleted allogeneic hematopoietic cell transplantation in children was quantitatively tracked in the study by means of TCR repertoire profiling.

Trimming accounts for 4 bases at V and 6 bases at J, while the number of junction bases matched to no gene is 9. From the cysteine up to the phenylalanine, the CDR3 has a length of 17 residues. Only the CDR3 part of the read is kept: 51 bases, read in frame from the first base. As encoded in the germline V gene, CDR1 is LGHNA while CDR2 is YNFKEQ. Preparation of the library involved PCR. TCRdb lists the instrument as Illumina HiSeq 2500. To normalize quantification of the TCRbeta repertoire, the TCR libraries were built with molecular barcoding that relied on unique molecular identifiers. Using fastp at Q25 and MiXCR, TCRdb reprocessed the public reads and kept productive beta chains. All rows with the same CDR3 protein become a single entry with the most common DNA and genes. The sample table records nearly 550,000 distinct CDR3 sequences; approximately 16% of these occur just once. The ten largest clones represent 3.3% of the sample.

The source of this sequence is a human donor who donated a stem cell graft to a child with acute lymphoblastic leukemia. The chain couples TRBV4-2 to TRBJ2-2; TRBD1 agrees with 12 junctional bases. The sample in question was PBMCs from the stem cell graft donor, obtained from the stem cell graft. CDR3 sequence: CASSLGTGGLASGELFF. The nucleotide sequence reads as follows: TGTGCCAGCAGCCTCGGGACAGGGGGCCTTGCTTCCGGGGAGCTGTTTTTT.